Following are 18 T cell receptor beta chains from one sample sequenced in a study of OX40 agonist ivuxolimab in advanced cancers. Receptor amplification or capture employed the immunoSEQ multiplex PCR assay. This is the immuneACCESS table as TCRdb keeps it, with only in-frame sequences that have V and J called. A part of the clones is gone; compared with another copy, unresolved V genes explain less than half, and the rest is unexplained. The sample table lists around 70,000 clones, around nine tenths of them with a count of one. The ten most abundant clones make up roughly 0.98% of the sample. The sample consisted of CD4+ or CD8+ T cells sorted from blood, taken in a trial of the OX40 agonist ivuxolimab. Receptors originate from an adult with an advanced solid tumor such as melanoma, head and neck, liver or kidney cancer.

The chain carries TRBV5-1 and TRBJ1-1; D gene uncertain. V was cut by 4 bases and J by 1 base, with 14 bases left in between. This CDR3 region has 15 residues. From germline, CDR1 is SGHRS and CDR2 YFSETQ. This CDR3 reads CASSLPMDTNTEAFF. CDR3 bases: TGCGCCAGCAGCCTCCCCATGGATACGAACACTGAAGCTTTCTTT.

The rearrangement joins TRBV6-6 to TRBJ1-1, with D possibly matching TRBD1 (5 bases). V lost 7 bases and J lost 1, with 13 bases in between. Germline loops: CDR1 MNHNY, CDR2 SVGAGI (reference sequence). This CDR3 has 14 amino acids. Here the CDR3 DNA reads TGTGCCAGCACCCCCGCGGGGGGGAACACTGAAGCTTTCTTT. It yields the protein CASTPAGGNTEAFF.

This chain joins TRBV5-6 and TRBJ2-1, with 7 nucleotides matching TRBD1. V trimming: 0 bases; J trimming: 7 bases; junction bases outside the gene matches: 7. CDR3 length equals 15 residues. Per germline, CDR1 SGHDT and CDR2 YYEEEE. The CDR3 DNA reads TGTGCCAGCAGCTTGGGACAGGGTAAAGTGAATGAGCAGTTCTTC. It yields the protein CASSLGQGKVNEQFF.

The rearrangement joins TRBV2 to TRBJ2-2; D perhaps matches TRBD2 (6 bases). Trimming pared 8 bases from V and 6 bases from J, leaving 16 bases between. Germline-derived CDR1 and CDR2 are SNHLY and FYNNEI. The CDR3 spans 14 residues. The CDR3 nucleotides are TGTGCCAGCCCTCTAGAGCCGGGGGCCGGGGAGCTGTTTTTT. Translated, it gives CASPLEPGAGELFF.

The CDR3 DNA is TGTGCCAGCAACAGCCCATCGCTTACAGATACGCAGTATTTT. Translated, it gives CASNSPSLTDTQYF. The J gene is TRBJ2-3, the V gene TRBV9, with D hard to call. This CDR3 spans 14 amino acids. Looked up from germline, CDR1 is SGDLS and CDR2 is YYNGEE. Trimming cost V 6 bases and J 3 bases, with 14 bases left between them.

This sequence joins TRBV29-1 and TRBJ2-1; tentatively, D is TRBD1 (5 bases). Trimming pared 7 bases from V and 0 bases from J, leaving 13 bases between. CDR3 length: 14 amino acids. The V gene's germline CDR1 is SQVTM and CDR2 ANQGSEA. CDR3 nucleotide sequence: TGCAGCGCCCGGACAAGGAGCTCCTACAATGAGCAGTTCTTC. Translated, it gives CSARTRSSYNEQFF.

This clone has only a few counts. V is TRBV23-1 and J is TRBJ2-1; 9 bases map to TRBD1. TRBV23-1 is known as an ORF, though its function is uncertain. The V gene end was trimmed by 10 bases and the J gene end by 4 bases; junction bases not matched to a gene: 23. This CDR3 comprises 19 residues. The CDR3 DNA follows: TGCGCCACCTTAAAAGGGGGACAGGGCCCGGACAAGGGGTACAATGAGCAGTTCTTC. Translation: CATLKGGQGPDKGYNEQFF.

The V gene is TRBV7-8, the J gene TRBJ2-3, with a possible D match to TRBD2 (5 bases). This CDR3 has 15 residues. Trimming stripped 3 bases from V and 1 base from J, with 11 bases between. The germline CDR1 and CDR2 sequences are SGHVS and FQNEAQ. CDR3 sequence: CASSFEEARTDTQYF. The CDR3 DNA reads TGTGCCAGCAGCTTCGAGGAGGCCCGCACAGATACGCAGTATTTT.

This chain links TRBV28 with TRBJ2-3; D could derive from TRBD1 or TRBD2 (5 bases each). Trimming took off 6 bases at V and 1 base at J, with 14 bases between the two ends. Germline CDR1 and CDR2: MDHEN and SYDVKM. This CDR3 region has 15 residues. CDR3 loop: CASSPGGFGTDTQYF. CDR3 in DNA: TGTGCCAGCAGCCCTGGGGGTTTCGGCACAGATACGCAGTATTTT.

J is TRBJ1-5 and V is TRBV7-8, with TRBD1 identical over 8 bases. Germline CDR1 reads SGHVS; CDR2 reads FQNEAQ. The ends lost 5 bases at V and 4 bases at J; junction bases unmatched: 7. The length of the CDR3 is 15 residues. In nucleotides, the CDR3 is TGTGCCAGCAGCCTCTTGACAGGGGCTAATCAGCCCCAGCATTTT. The encoded protein is CASSLLTGANQPQHF.

This rearrangement joins TRBV7-2 to TRBJ1-3, with D unclear. This CDR3 has 17 residues. Trimming pared 0 bases from V and 0 bases from J, leaving 12 bases between. Germline V gene lookup returns CDR1 SGHTA and CDR2 FQGNSA. The CDR3: CASSLAFYTASGNTIYF. CDR3 DNA: TGTGCCAGCAGCTTAGCGTTTTATACAGCCTCTGGAAACACCATATATTTT.

This chain links TRBV5-4 with TRBJ2-5; TRBD2 matches at 8 bases. CDR1 and CDR2 from the germline V gene are SGHNT and YYREEE (reference sequence). Germline trimming cut 4 bases from V and 14 bases from J; bases unmatched to any gene: 10. This CDR3 is built from 12 residues. The chain's CDR3 is CASSQLAEIKYF. CDR3 nucleotide sequence: TGTGCCAGCAGCCAACTAGCGGAGATAAAATACTTC.

Of note for this clone: The same CDR3 arises from other DNA sequences in this sample as well. This chain uses TRBV6-1 with TRBJ2-3; TRBD2 is a possible D gene (6 bases). CDR3 length equals 11 residues. The V end was cut by 8 bases, the J end by 4 bases, with 7 bases between. Germline-derived CDR1 and CDR2 are MNHNS and SASEGT. The DNA for the CDR3 is TGTGCCAGCTCTAGCGCAGATACGCAGTATTTT. Its translation is CASSSADTQYF.

The CDR3: CASGRGTGRNTEAFF. The CDR3 nucleotides are TGCGCCAGCGGACGGGGCACAGGGCGGAACACTGAAGCTTTCTTT. The V gene is TRBV5-1, the J gene TRBJ1-1; tentatively, D is TRBD1 (6 bases). V lost 7 bases and J 1 base, leaving 17 bases between the germline ends. CDR1 is SGHRS, CDR2 YFSETQ, per germline. The CDR3 spans 15 residues.

This rearrangement joins TRBV28 to TRBJ2-4, with 8 bases aligning to TRBD2. The V gene's germline CDR1 is MDHEN and CDR2 SYDVKM. This CDR3 is 17 amino acids long. J was trimmed by 0 bases and V by 4 bases; bases with no gene match: 8. CDR3 in DNA: TGTGCCAGCAGTTCCTCGGGTAGCGGGATAGCCAAAAACATTCAGTACTTC. It encodes CASSSSGSGIAKNIQYF.

This clone was observed a handful of times. The CDR3 region has the DNA TGTGCCAGCAGCCAAGGACAGGGGGGAACCTACGAGCAGTACTTC. This gives the protein CASSQGQGGTYEQYF. The chain employs TRBV28 and TRBJ2-7; 10 nucleotides align to TRBD1. The CDR3 loop spans 15 amino acids. Germline CDR1 reads MDHEN; CDR2 reads SYDVKM. Trimming at V came to 6 bases and at J to 2 bases, leaving 7 bases not matched to a gene.

V gene TRBV2 combines with J gene TRBJ2-5; 8 bases map to TRBD1. This CDR3 is 11 amino acids long. Germline trimming cut 6 bases from V and 8 bases from J; bases unmatched to any gene: 2. Per the germline V gene, CDR1 is SNHLY and CDR2 is FYNNEI. The CDR3 loop is CASSAGGTQYF. Here the CDR3 DNA reads TGTGCCAGCAGCGCAGGGGGCACCCAGTACTTC.

The chain employs TRBV28 and TRBJ1-1; D gene uncertain. This CDR3 comprises 14 residues. Germline loops: CDR1 MDHEN, CDR2 SYDVKM. V lost 6 bases to trimming and J lost 4 bases, with 15 bases between them. The CDR3 coding sequence is TGTGCCAGCAGGGGAGGTAGTCGTCCCACTGAAGCTTTCTTT. It codes for CASRGGSRPTEAFF.